One and the same sample provided the 22 T cell receptor beta chains below, sequenced in a study of naive and memory T cell subsets. Study-level findings and limits: Possibly reflecting memory cells re-expressing CD45RA, a few larger clonotypes occurred in naive repertoires, especially CD8.

Two oligonucleotides, mixed equimolar, formed the beta constant-region primer covering TRBC1 and TRBC2. Nested alpha and beta constant-region primers with the SP2 primer drove four PCR rounds on ligated cDNA. One entry per CDR3 protein, called by TCRdb with MiXCR from the UMI-ligation and nested PCR reads. The sample yields under 150,000 distinct CDR3 sequences, under 25% seen once. No antigen is known for these receptors. The sequencing input was naive CD8+ T cells from blood. The receptors shown here come from a human donor in good health.

The chain joins TRBV2 to TRBJ2-3; no definite D call. CDR3 length equals 14 residues. Trimming stripped 1 base from V and 2 bases from J, with 7 bases between. Germline CDR1 reads SNHLY; CDR2 reads FYNNEI. CDR3 DNA sequence: TGTGCCAGCAGTGAAGAGACGTTCACAGATACGCAGTATTTT. This translates into CASSEETFTDTQYF.

The J gene is TRBJ2-7, the V gene TRBV7-9; no firm D call. CDR1 and CDR2 from the germline V gene are SEHNR and FQNEAQ (reference sequence). The CDR3 totals 12 residues. The germline V and J ends were trimmed by 6 bases and 5 bases, with 11 bases remaining between them. This CDR3 is CASRLSGHEQYF. The CDR3 DNA reads TGTGCCAGCAGACTCTCAGGCCACGAGCAGTACTTC.

This clonotype was picked up a small number of times. The gene calls are TRBV5-1 and TRBJ2-7; 9 bases match TRBD1. With V trimmed by 4 bases and J by 3 bases, 2 bases remained unmatched. Germline V gene lookup returns CDR1 SGHRS and CDR2 YFSETQ. This CDR3 has 13 residues. As DNA, the CDR3 is TGCGCCAGCAGCACGGGACAGGGCTACGAGCAGTACTTC. Amino acid sequence: CASSTGQGYEQYF.

The J gene is TRBJ2-5, the V gene TRBV19, with D perhaps being TRBD1 or TRBD2 (5 bases each). Trimming shortened V by 7 bases and J by 5 bases, and 14 bases separated the two germline ends. This CDR3 is 13 amino acids long. CDR1 LNHDA and CDR2 SQIVND come from the germline V gene (reference sequence). CDR3 loop: CASNGNEGETQYF. CDR3 DNA sequence: TGTGCCAGTAACGGCAACGAGGGGGAGACCCAGTACTTC. The variable domain in full, completed from reference TRBV19 and TRBJ2-5, reads DGGITQSPKYLFRKEGQNVTLSCEQNLNHDAMYWYRQDPGQGLRLIYYSQIVNDFQKGDIAEGYSVSREKKESFPLTVTSAQKNPTAFYLCASNGNEGETQYFGPGTRLLVL.

In this sample, this clonotype turned up a few times. This chain links TRBV12-3 or TRBV12-4 with TRBJ2-7; the D is unclear. CDR3 length: 11 amino acids. Deletions cut 2 bases from V and 5 bases from J, with 4 bases between. In DNA form, the CDR3 reads TGTGCCAGCAGTTTATCCCACGAGCAGTACTTC. This sequence encodes CASSLSHEQYF.

The chain is built from TRBV7-8 and TRBJ2-7; D ambiguous. This CDR3 contains 18 residues. Germline CDR1 SGHVS, CDR2 FQNEAQ. V shed 0 bases and J shed 2 bases, with 20 bases lying between them. The CDR3 DNA reads as TGTGCCAGCAGCTTAGCGCCTCGGTTGAGCCTTGAGACCTACGAGCAGTACTTC. It yields the protein CASSLAPRLSLETYEQYF.

CDR3 loop: CASSHPGTGGEAFF. The CDR3 DNA sequence: TGCGCCAGCAGCCATCCGGGGACGGGAGGTGAAGCTTTCTTT. The rearrangement links TRBV4-3 to TRBJ1-1; TRBD1 might be the D (5 bases). Germline V gene data show CDR1 as LGHNA and CDR2 as YSLEER. Deletions cut 3 bases from V and 7 bases from J, with 15 bases between. The CDR3 extends over 14 amino acids.

The chain recombines TRBV10-3 with TRBJ2-1, with 10 bases aligning to TRBD2. Germline-derived CDR1 and CDR2 are ENHRY and SYGVKD. The length of the CDR3 is 15 residues. The V segment lost 4 bases and the J segment 2 bases; nucleotides outside the gene matches: 2. CDR3 sequence reads: CAISGGLATYNEQFF. CDR3 sequence (DNA): TGTGCCATCAGTGGGGGACTAGCGACCTACAATGAGCAGTTCTTC.

This clonotype was seen a handful of times. The J gene is TRBJ1-1, the V gene TRBV20-1; D remains ambiguous. V was trimmed by 3 bases and J by 0 bases, leaving 8 bases between them. Germline V gene sequence: CDR1 DFQATT, CDR2 SNEGSKA (reference sequence). This CDR3 region has 13 residues. The CDR3 bases are TGCAGTGCTAGCGACGGGATGAACACTGAAGCTTTCTTT. Translated: CSASDGMNTEAFF.

The chain carries TRBV5-1 and TRBJ1-1; no definite D call. The CDR3 is 13 amino acids. Germline CDR1 reads SGHRS; CDR2 reads YFSETQ. Trimming took 2 bases from V and 6 from J, leaving 11 bases between them. The CDR3 spells CASSFPDGAEAFF. CDR3 sequence (DNA): TGCGCCAGCAGCTTCCCGGACGGGGCTGAAGCTTTCTTT. The full variable domain, rest sourced from reference TRBV5-1 and TRBJ1-1, is KAGVTQTPRYLIKTRGQQVTLSCSPISGHRSVSWYQQTPGQGLQFLFEYFSETQRNKGNFPGRFSGRQFSNSRSEMNVSTLELGDSALYLCASSFPDGAEAFFGQGTRLTVV.

V is TRBV2 and J is TRBJ1-4; no clear D gene. V was pared by 6 bases and J by 7 bases, with 18 bases between. The CDR3 spans 15 residues. Germline V lookup: CDR1 SNHLY, CDR2 FYNNEI. CDR3 residues: CASRSDVWSFEKLFF. The DNA for the CDR3 is TGTGCCAGCAGATCCGATGTATGGTCGTTTGAAAAACTGTTTTTT.

The chain couples TRBV2 to TRBJ2-7; no definite D call. Trimming removed 7 bases at V and 4 bases at J, with 5 bases between. Germline-derived CDR1 and CDR2 are SNHLY and FYNNEI. This CDR3 spans 10 amino acids. The chain's CDR3 is CASILYEQYF. Here the CDR3 DNA reads TGTGCCAGCATTTTGTACGAGCAGTACTTC.

The V gene is TRBV4-3, the J gene TRBJ2-7; TRBD1 or TRBD2 may be the D gene (6 bases each). Germline V gene sequence: CDR1 LGHNA, CDR2 YSLEER. V was trimmed by 0 bases and J by 7 bases, leaving 13 bases between them. This CDR3 is 14 amino acids long. The CDR3 sequence is CASSQERGGGEQYF. CDR3 DNA: TGCGCCAGCAGCCAAGAACGAGGAGGGGGGGAGCAGTACTTC.

The table lists this clonotype with a few counts. J is TRBJ1-5 and V is TRBV7-9; possible D gene TRBD1, 5 bases. V was pared by 5 bases and J by 2 bases, with 10 bases between. The germline gives CDR1 SEHNR, CDR2 FQNEAQ (reference sequence). The CDR3 loop spans 14 amino acids. The CDR3 region is CASSPDSRNQPQHF. CDR3 sequence (DNA): TGTGCCAGCAGCCCCGACAGCCGCAATCAGCCCCAGCATTTT.

This clonotype has just a few counts. The rearrangement uses TRBV5-6 and TRBJ2-7; D unclear. This CDR3 spans 14 amino acids. CDR1 is SGHDT and CDR2 is YYEEEE in the germline V gene. The V gene lost 1 base and the J gene lost 2 bases, with 10 bases spanning the gap. As DNA, the CDR3 is TGTGCCAGCAGCTTGACCCACACGGCCTACGAGCAGTACTTC. Encoded protein: CASSLTHTAYEQYF.

The rearrangement links TRBV12-3 or TRBV12-4 to TRBJ1-2; the D gene is possibly TRBD1 (5 bases). CDR3 size: 13 residues. V was clipped by 6 bases and J by 0 bases, with 8 bases between them. As DNA, the CDR3 is TGTGCCAGCAGCGAGACAGCTAACTATGGCTACACCTTC. Protein: CASSETANYGYTF.

This clonotype has a handful of counts. The CDR3 here is CASSDTGGKDNEQFF. DNA for the CDR3: TGTGCCAGCAGTGACACGGGAGGGAAAGACAATGAGCAGTTCTTC. V and J are TRBV2 and TRBJ2-1, with TRBD2 identical over 8 bases. The V and J ends lost 3 bases and 5 bases, in that order; junction bases with no gene match: 6. The CDR3 is made up of 15 amino acids. Germline loops: CDR1 SNHLY, CDR2 FYNNEI.

This clonotype was seen a handful of times. The CDR3 spells CASAPQDTEETQYF. The CDR3 nucleotides are TGTGCCAGCGCCCCCCAAGACACAGAAGAGACCCAGTACTTC. The rearrangement joins TRBV16 to TRBJ2-5, with D uncertain. The V gene lost 8 bases and the J gene lost 3 bases, with 16 bases spanning the gap. This CDR3 has 14 amino acids. CDR1 is KGHSY and CDR2 is FQNENV in the germline V gene.

The chain links TRBV10-2 to TRBJ2-1; possibly TRBD2 for D (5 bases). The CDR3 totals 20 residues. V lost 2 bases and J 0 bases, leaving 23 bases between the germline ends. Germline values: CDR1 WSHSY, CDR2 SAAADI. The CDR3 coding sequence is TGCGCCAGCAGTGAGCCCTTAAGTTTGGCCAGGCGGGTCTCCTACAATGAGCAGTTCTTC. It yields the protein CASSEPLSLARRVSYNEQFF.

This clonotype appeared a few times. The chain carries TRBV4-1 and TRBJ2-1, with 8 bases fitting TRBD2. CDR3 length: 16 residues. Trimming at V came to 3 bases and at J to 8 bases, leaving 12 bases not matched to a gene. Germline-derived CDR1 and CDR2 are MGHRA and YSYEKL. In DNA, the CDR3 is TGCGCCAGCAGCCACTGGATGTCCGAGCGGGAGCATGAGCAGTTCTTC. Amino acids: CASSHWMSEREHEQFF.

The V and J genes are TRBV27 and TRBJ2-4; 9 bases are a match to TRBD2. This CDR3 is built from 19 residues. The ends lost 0 bases at V and 0 bases at J; junction bases unmatched: 9. Per the germline V gene, CDR1 is MNHEY and CDR2 is SMNVEV (reference sequence). The CDR3 DNA sequence: TGTGCCAGCAGTTTATCTAGCGGGAGTGGGAGAGGAGCCAAAAACATTCAGTACTTC. Its protein is CASSLSSGSGRGAKNIQYF.

V gene TRBV28 combines with J gene TRBJ2-7; D is ambiguous. The CDR3 loop spans 14 amino acids. CDR1 and CDR2 from the germline V gene are MDHEN and SYDVKM. Trimming cost V 8 bases and J 5 bases, with 19 bases left between them. The CDR3 loop reads CASSLSNSPHEQYF. As DNA, the CDR3 is TGTGCCAGCTCACTAAGTAACAGCCCCCACGAGCAGTACTTC.